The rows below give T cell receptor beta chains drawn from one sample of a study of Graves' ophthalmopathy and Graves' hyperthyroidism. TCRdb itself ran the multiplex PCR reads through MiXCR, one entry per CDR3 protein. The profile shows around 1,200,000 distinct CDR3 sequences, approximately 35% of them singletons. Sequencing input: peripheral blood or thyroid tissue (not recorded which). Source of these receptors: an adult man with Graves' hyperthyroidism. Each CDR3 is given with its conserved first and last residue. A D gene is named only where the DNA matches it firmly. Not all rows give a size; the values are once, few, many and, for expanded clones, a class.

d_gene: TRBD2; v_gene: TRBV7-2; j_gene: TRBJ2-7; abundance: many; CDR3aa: CASSLTTGTTDEQYF; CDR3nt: TGTGCCAGCAGCCTCACGACCGGGACTACCGACGAGCAGTACTTC
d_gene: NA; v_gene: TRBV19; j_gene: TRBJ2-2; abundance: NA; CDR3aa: CASSTSLTNKREELFF; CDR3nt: TGTGCCAGTAGTACGTCCTTGACTAATAAACGAGAGGAGCTGTTTTTT
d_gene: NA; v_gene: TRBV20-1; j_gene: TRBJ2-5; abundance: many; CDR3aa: CSARDSGRETQYF; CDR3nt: TGCAGTGCTAGGGACTCAGGGAGAGAGACCCAGTACTTC
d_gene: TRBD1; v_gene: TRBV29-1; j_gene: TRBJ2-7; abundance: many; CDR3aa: CSVSGTGVGREIYEQYF; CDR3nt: TGCAGCGTTTCCGGGACAGGGGTTGGGCGGGAGATCTACGAGCAGTACTTC
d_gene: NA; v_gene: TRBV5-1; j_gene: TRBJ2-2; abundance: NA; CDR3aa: CASSFGGGEGTGELFF; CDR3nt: TGCGCCAGCAGCTTTGGAGGGGGCGAGGGCACCGGGGAGCTGTTTTTT
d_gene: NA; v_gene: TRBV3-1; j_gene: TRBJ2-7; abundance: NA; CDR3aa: CASSQVDRGYEQYF; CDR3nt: TGTGCCAGCAGCCAAGTCGACCGCGGGTACGAGCAGTACTTC
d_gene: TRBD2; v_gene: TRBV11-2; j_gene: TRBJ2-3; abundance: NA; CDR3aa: CASVAGGYSDTQYF; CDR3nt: TGTGCCAGTGTAGCGGGGGGGTATTCAGATACGCAGTATTTT
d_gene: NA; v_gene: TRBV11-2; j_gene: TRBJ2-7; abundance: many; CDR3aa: CASSLDYGGYEQYF; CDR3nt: TGTGCCAGCAGCTTAGATTACGGGGGCTACGAGCAGTACTTC
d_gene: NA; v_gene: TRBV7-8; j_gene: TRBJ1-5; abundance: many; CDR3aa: CASSLFSSNQPQHF; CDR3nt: TGTGCCAGCAGCTTATTCAGCAGCAATCAGCCCCAGCATTTT
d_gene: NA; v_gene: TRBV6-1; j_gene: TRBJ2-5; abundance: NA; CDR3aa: CASSQIVQETQYF; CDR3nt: TGTGCCAGCTCTCAAATCGTGCAAGAGACCCAGTACTTC
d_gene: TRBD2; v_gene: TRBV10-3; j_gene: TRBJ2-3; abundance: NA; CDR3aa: CAISEGGAGYLTDTQYF; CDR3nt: TGTGCCATCAGTGAGGGGGGAGCGGGATACCTCACAGATACGCAGTATTTT
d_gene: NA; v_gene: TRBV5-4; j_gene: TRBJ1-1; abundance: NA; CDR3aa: CASSLSGDTMNTEAFF; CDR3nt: TGTGCCAGCAGCTTATCAGGGGACACCATGAACACTGAAGCTTTCTTT
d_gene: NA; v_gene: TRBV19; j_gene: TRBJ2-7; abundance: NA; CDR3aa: CASSNPRRDSGDEQYF; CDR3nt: TGTGCCAGTTCTAATCCAAGGCGGGACAGTGGAGACGAGCAGTACTTC
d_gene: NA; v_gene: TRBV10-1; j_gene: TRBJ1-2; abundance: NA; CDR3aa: CAISDLRLPGSGYTF; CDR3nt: TGTGCCATCAGTGACCTTAGACTCCCCGGGAGTGGCTACACCTTC
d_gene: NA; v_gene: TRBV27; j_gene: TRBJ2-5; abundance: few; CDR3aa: CASSPLRSAQETQYF; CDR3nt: TGTGCCAGCAGTCCTCTAAGGAGCGCCCAAGAGACCCAGTACTTC
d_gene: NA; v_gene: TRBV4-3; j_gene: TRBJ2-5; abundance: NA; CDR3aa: CASSQDLVGSSNQPQYF; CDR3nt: TGCGCCAGCAGCCAAGATCTGGTAGGGAGTAGCAATCAGCCCCAGTACTTC
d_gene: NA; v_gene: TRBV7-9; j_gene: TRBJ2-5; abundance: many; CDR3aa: CASSAGTSGETQYF; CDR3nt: TGTGCCAGCAGCGCCGGGACGTCAGGAGAGACCCAGTACTTC
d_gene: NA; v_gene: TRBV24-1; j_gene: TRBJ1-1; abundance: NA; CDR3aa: CASTERRNTEAFF; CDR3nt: TGTGCCAGCACTGAGCGACGGAACACTGAAGCTTTCTTT